A single sample gave rise to the 22 T cell receptor beta chains below, sequenced in a study of blood T cell repertoires in COVID-19. Produced via immunoSEQ multiplex PCR; TCRdb's table is partial and in-frame only. The sample includes about 280,000 clones, approximately 86% of them seen just once. The sample was peripheral blood. The receptors originated from a woman in her twenties or thirties who had recovered from COVID-19.

The chain joins TRBV13 to TRBJ1-1; 10 bases line up with TRBD1. CDR3 length equals 18 residues. CDR1 is PRHDT and CDR2 is FYEKMQ in the germline V gene (reference sequence). The junction had 11 bases not matched to a gene; V was cut back by 4 bases and J by 0 bases. The CDR3 nucleotides read TGTGCCAGCAGCTGGGGGACAGGGGCTACCACTATGAACACTGAAGCTTTCTTT. This translates into CASSWGTGATTMNTEAFF.

This clone has just a few counts. The CDR3 DNA is TGTGCCAGCAGCTTACAGGGGGCGCATGGCTACACCTTC. Translating gives CASSLQGAHGYTF. This chain connects TRBV7-9 to TRBJ1-2; 8 positions match TRBD1. Germline values: CDR1 SEHNR, CDR2 FQNEAQ (reference sequence). CDR3 length equals 13 residues. Unmatched junction bases numbered 2, after V lost 2 bases and J lost 6 bases.

The chain combines TRBV14 with TRBJ2-7, with 7 bases that match TRBD1. V was pared by 3 bases and J by 5 bases, with 16 bases of the junction left unmatched. The CDR3 spans 17 residues. Germline V CDR1 and CDR2: SGHDN, FVKESK. The CDR3 is CASSQEFPEQGINEQYF. The CDR3 nucleotides are TGTGCCAGCAGCCAGGAATTTCCGGAACAGGGGATTAACGAGCAGTACTTC.

This clone has a single count. CDR3 residues: CASSPSGTEAFF. Written as DNA, the CDR3 is TGTGCCAGCAGTCCCTCAGGGACTGAAGCTTTCTTT. The chain is built from TRBV27 and TRBJ1-1; tentatively, D is TRBD1 (5 bases). This CDR3 spans 12 amino acids. Deletions cut 5 bases from V and 5 bases from J, with 9 bases between. Germline V gene data show CDR1 as MNHEY and CDR2 as SMNVEV (reference sequence).

This clone appeared a single time. Different DNA sequences within this sample yield the same CDR3. The rearrangement uses TRBV12-3 or TRBV12-4 and TRBJ2-7, with D possibly TRBD1 on 5 matching bases. The V and J ends lost 2 bases and 2 bases respectively, with 7 bases between them. This CDR3 has 13 residues. This CDR3 reads CASSLTGTYEQYF. The DNA of the CDR3 is TGTGCCAGCAGTTTAACAGGAACCTACGAGCAGTACTTC.

J is TRBJ2-5 and V is TRBV29-1; 7 positions agree with TRBD2. Germline-derived CDR1 and CDR2 are SQVTM and ANQGSEA. This CDR3 has 15 residues. V trimming: 7 bases; J trimming: 6 bases; junction bases outside the gene matches: 17. The CDR3, as DNA: TGCAGCGCTGCGGGACTACCATCAAATAGACAGACCCAGTACTTC. As protein: CSAAGLPSNRQTQYF.

The J gene is TRBJ2-6, the V gene TRBV9; D gene uncertain. This CDR3 has 15 residues. Trimming shortened V by 3 bases and J by 0 bases, and 7 bases separated the two germline ends. Per the germline V gene, CDR1 is SGDLS and CDR2 is YYNGEE. The CDR3 bases are TGTGCCAGCAGCGCCGTCGGCTCTGGGGCCAACGTCCTGACTTTC. Protein sequence: CASSAVGSGANVLTF.

The chain couples TRBV11-1 to TRBJ2-2, with D possibly matching TRBD2 (5 bases). The CDR3 totals 16 residues. The germline V gene encodes CDR1 SGHAT and CDR2 FQDESV (reference sequence). V was pared by 5 bases and J by 4 bases, with 17 bases between. The CDR3 here is CASSRNPGLITGELFF. Written as DNA, the CDR3 is TGTGCCAGCAGCCGAAACCCTGGACTGATCACCGGGGAGCTGTTTTTT.

The chain combines TRBV4-3 with TRBJ2-5, with TRBD1 matching 10 bases. J was trimmed by 5 bases and V by 2 bases; bases with no gene match: 5. From germline, CDR1 is LGHNA and CDR2 YSLEER. The CDR3 is 15 residues long. The chain's CDR3 is CASSQRRTGGETQYF. The DNA for the CDR3 is TGCGCCAGCAGCCAACGGAGGACAGGGGGGGAGACCCAGTACTTC.

The chain is built from TRBV2 and TRBJ1-4; 8 bases line up with TRBD1. From germline, CDR1 is SNHLY and CDR2 FYNNEI. This CDR3 spans 15 amino acids. The J segment lost 2 bases and the V segment lost 6 bases, leaving 5 bases of the junction unmatched. CDR3 nucleotides: TGTGCCAGCAGAGAGGACAGGGCTACTAATGAAAAACTGTTTTTT. Amino acids: CASREDRATNEKLFF.

This clone was seen a handful of times. The chain couples TRBV21-1 to TRBJ2-5; the DNA was not compared with TRBD1, the D call given in the table. TRBV21-1 is a recognized pseudogene. This CDR3 has 16 amino acids. CDR3: CASSKAGQGAEETQYF. CDR3 coding DNA: TGTGCCAGCAGCAAAGCGGGACAGGGTGCGGAAGAGACCCAGTACTTC.

The chain uses TRBV29-1 and TRBJ2-1, with a weak D call TRBD2 (6 bases). Germline-derived CDR1 and CDR2 are SQVTM and ANQGSEA. V lost 6 bases to trimming and J lost 5 bases, with 14 bases between them. The CDR3 has 13 residues. The CDR3 DNA is TGCAGCGTCCTGGGGTGGACTAACAATGAGCAGTTCTTC. Translation: CSVLGWTNNEQFF.

The chain joins TRBV6-6 to TRBJ1-2, with D possibly matching TRBD1 (6 bases). V lost 7 bases to trimming and J lost 4 bases, with 13 bases between them. This CDR3 has 13 amino acids. From germline, CDR1 is MNHNY and CDR2 SVGAGI (reference sequence). The CDR3 region is CASTPGGRYGYTF. CDR3 coding DNA: TGTGCCAGCACCCCCGGGGGGCGCTATGGCTACACCTTC.

Remarks on this clone: Distinct nucleotide sequences in the sample also encode this CDR3. This chain connects TRBV5-4 to TRBJ1-2, with TRBD1 matching 8 bases. The length of the CDR3 is 14 residues. Germline V gene sequence: CDR1 SGHNT, CDR2 YYREEE (reference sequence). J was trimmed by 4 bases and V by 4 bases; bases with no gene match: 6. The CDR3 coding sequence is TGTGCCAGCAGCCCGGGACAGGACCTCTATGGCTACACCTTC. Translated, it gives CASSPGQDLYGYTF.

The CDR3 is CASTGWQGATDTQYF. CDR3 sequence (DNA): TGTGCCAGCACAGGGTGGCAGGGGGCAACAGATACGCAGTATTTT. V and J are TRBV14 and TRBJ2-3, with TRBD1 identical over 8 bases. The germline gives CDR1 SGHDN, CDR2 FVKESK. The CDR3 is 15 amino acids. J was trimmed by 3 bases and V by 7 bases; bases with no gene match: 9.

The rearrangement uses TRBV6-5 and TRBJ1-1; D call uncertain. The CDR3 extends over 13 amino acids. Germline V gene lookup returns CDR1 MNHEY and CDR2 SVGAGI. V was cut by 7 bases and J by 3 bases, with 12 bases left in between. CDR3 DNA: TGTGCCAGCACCCGGGAGTCCGACACTGAAGCTTTCTTT. It encodes CASTRESDTEAFF.

This clone was seen a single time. The rearrangement links TRBV7-9 to TRBJ1-1; D is ambiguous. V lost 3 bases to trimming and J lost 4 bases, with 12 bases between them. The CDR3 covers 14 residues. Looked up from germline, CDR1 is SEHNR and CDR2 is FQNEAQ (reference sequence). CDR3: CASSLGPWSTEAFF. In DNA, the CDR3 is TGTGCCAGCAGCTTGGGTCCGTGGAGCACTGAAGCTTTCTTT.

The chain uses TRBV7-3 and TRBJ2-2; 9 nucleotides agree with TRBD1. The V segment lost 5 bases and the J segment 4 bases; nucleotides outside the gene matches: 5. The CDR3 sequence is 15 residues long. Germline V gene sequence: CDR1 SGHTA, CDR2 FQGTGA. The CDR3 spells CASSQQGARTGELFF. CDR3 nucleotides: TGTGCCAGCAGCCAACAGGGGGCTCGCACCGGGGAGCTGTTTTTT.

This chain links TRBV7-9 with TRBJ1-3; D is uncertain. This CDR3 has 14 residues. Between the trimmed V and J ends, which lost 4 bases and 0 bases, there was a span of 7 bases. Germline V gene sequence: CDR1 SEHNR, CDR2 FQNEAQ (reference sequence). The CDR3 DNA reads TGTGCCAGCAGCTCCCGGGACTCTGGAAACACCATATATTTT. Residues: CASSSRDSGNTIYF.

The chain is built from TRBV27 and TRBJ1-2; D possibly corresponds to TRBD1 (6 bases). The V end lost 1 base, the J end lost 7 bases, and 16 bases lay between the germline ends. There are 15 residues in the CDR3. Germline V CDR1 and CDR2: MNHEY, SMNVEV (reference sequence). In DNA form, the CDR3 reads TGTGCCAGCAGTTTATGGGGGCAGGTCGCCGGTGGCTACACCTTC. This translates into CASSLWGQVAGGYTF.

The chain employs TRBV7-3 and TRBJ2-3; TRBD1 matches 11 bases. CDR3 length equals 16 residues. V trimming: 5 bases; J trimming: 5 bases; junction bases outside the gene matches: 9. Germline lookup yields CDR1 SGHTA and CDR2 FQGTGA. DNA for the CDR3: TGTGCCAGCAGCCGCACCGGGACAGGGGGAAAAGATACGCAGTATTTT. It codes for CASSRTGTGGKDTQYF. The full variable domain, its missing parts supplied by reference TRBV7-3 and TRBJ2-3, is GAGVSQTPSNKVTEKGKYVELRCDPISGHTALYWYRQSLGQGPEFLIYFQGTGAADDSGLPNDRFFAVRPEGSVSTLKIQRTERGDSAVYLCASSRTGTGGKDTQYFGPGTRLTVL.

The chain employs TRBV5-6 and TRBJ2-1, with TRBD2 as a possible D gene (5 bases). This CDR3 has 12 amino acids. The V gene lost 4 bases and the J gene lost 9 bases, with 11 bases spanning the gap. Germline V gene data show CDR1 as SGHDT and CDR2 as YYEEEE. The CDR3 bases are TGTGCCAGCAGCGGTAGGAGGAGTGAGCAGTTCTTC. It encodes CASSGRRSEQFF.